This entry lists 12 T cell receptor beta chains sequenced from one sample in a study of T cells in Graves' hyperthyroidism and ophthalmopathy. It was RNA transcripts that yielded the amplified TCR beta CDR3 regions. RT-PCR in the first round (using the HTBI primer set) targeted the TCR CDR3. TCRdb reanalysed the multiplex PCR reads using MiXCR and keeps one entry per CDR3 protein. Here the sample spans about 330,000 distinct CDR3 sequences, around 15% being singletons. Input material: blood. These receptor sequences come from a woman in her thirties or forties with Graves' ophthalmopathy.

This clonotype was seen more than once but under ten times. The genes are TRBV20-1 and TRBJ1-2; a possible D gene is TRBD1 (6 bases). Between the trimmed V and J ends, which lost 0 bases and 5 bases, there was a span of 13 bases. The CDR3 totals 14 residues. The germline CDR1 and CDR2 sequences are DFQATT and SNEGSKA (reference sequence). CDR3 sequence (DNA): TGCAGTGCTAGAGACAGCCAAGGGGGGTATGGCTACACCTTC. Protein sequence: CSARDSQGGYGYTF.

In this sample, this clonotype turned up a few times. The V call is TRBV9, the J call TRBJ2-1, with D perhaps matching TRBD1 or TRBD2 (5 bases each). The germline V gene encodes CDR1 SGDLS and CDR2 YYNGEE. The V end was cut by 7 bases, the J end by 0 bases, with 8 bases between. The CDR3 covers 13 residues. The CDR3, as DNA: TGTGCCAGCGCCGGGGCCTCCTACAATGAGCAGTTCTTC. It encodes CASAGASYNEQFF.

This clonotype was observed at least ten times. The rearrangement joins TRBV6-1 to TRBJ1-2; D perhaps matches TRBD1 (5 bases). Germline lookup yields CDR1 MNHNS and CDR2 SASEGT. Trimming removed 2 bases at V and 7 bases at J, with 8 bases between. CDR3 length equals 12 residues. The CDR3 DNA is TGTGCCAGCAGTGAACAGGGTTTTGGCTACACCTTC. It codes for CASSEQGFGYTF.

This clonotype was observed many times. CDR3 nucleotide sequence: TGTGCCAGCAGCTCCAGGGTAGGGGGTGAAAAACTGTTTTTT. It specifies CASSSRVGGEKLFF. V usage is TRBV7-9 and J usage is TRBJ1-4; D may be TRBD1 (6 bases). Germline CDR1 SEHNR, CDR2 FQNEAQ (reference sequence). Trimming took off 4 bases at V and 7 bases at J, with 13 bases between the two ends. This CDR3 region has 14 residues.

In its sample, this clonotype was seen many times. The V and J genes are TRBV11-2 and TRBJ2-3; 10 nucleotides agree with TRBD2. J gave up 8 bases and V 5 bases, and 10 bases lay outside the gene matches. CDR3 length: 15 amino acids. CDR1 and CDR2 from the germline V gene are SGHAT and FQNNGV. Here the CDR3 reads CASSPGLAEGGTQYF. The CDR3 coding sequence is TGTGCCAGCAGCCCTGGACTAGCGGAGGGTGGTACGCAGTATTTT.

This clonotype was seen repeatedly, ten times or more. This rearrangement joins TRBV20-1 to TRBJ1-1; possibly TRBD1 for D (5 bases). Looked up from germline, CDR1 is DFQATT and CDR2 is SNEGSKA (reference sequence). The V end lost 5 bases, the J end lost 0 bases, and 13 bases lay between the germline ends. The CDR3 consists of 14 residues. CDR3 DNA: TGCAGTGCTCCTAGACAGAATATGAACACTGAAGCTTTCTTT. The encoded protein is CSAPRQNMNTEAFF.

There are many counts of this clonotype. J is TRBJ2-1 and V is TRBV11-2; D remains unclear. The germline CDR1 and CDR2 sequences are SGHAT and FQNNGV. The CDR3 has 13 amino acids. V lost 3 bases, J lost 6 bases, and 9 bases lay in between. The CDR3 sequence is CASSFTGVNEQFF. For the CDR3, the DNA is TGTGCCAGCAGCTTTACTGGGGTCAATGAGCAGTTCTTC.

Many counts were recorded for this clonotype. CDR3 bases: TGTGCCAGCAGTTTAAGACTTACGGTGGATCAGCCCCAGCATTTT. Residues: CASSLRLTVDQPQHF. The chain carries TRBV28 and TRBJ1-5; D remains unclear. This CDR3 has 15 amino acids. The ends were cut back, 2 bases at V and 5 bases at J, with 13 bases in the middle. Germline values: CDR1 MDHEN, CDR2 SYDVKM.

This clonotype was observed at least ten times. This sequence joins TRBV20-1 and TRBJ1-6, with D tentatively TRBD1 (5 bases). This CDR3 is 13 amino acids long. Germline values: CDR1 DFQATT, CDR2 SNEGSKA (reference sequence). The V gene lost 6 bases and the J gene lost 11 bases, with 17 bases spanning the gap. CDR3 residues: CSATAQAGTPLHF. CDR3 sequence (DNA): TGCAGTGCAACGGCCCAGGCAGGGACACCCCTCCACTTT.

This clonotype was observed a handful of times. The chain couples TRBV7-9 to TRBJ2-7; 16 nucleotides agree with TRBD2. In germline, CDR1 is SEHNR, CDR2 FQNEAQ (reference sequence). V gave up 2 bases and J gave up 1 base; unmatched junction bases: 5. The CDR3 sequence is 18 residues long. The CDR3 spells CASSLRGLAGGTSYEQYF. The CDR3 nucleotides are TGTGCCAGCAGCTTAAGGGGACTAGCGGGGGGGACGTCCTACGAGCAGTACTTC.

The sample holds many counts of this clonotype. V is TRBV7-8 and J is TRBJ1-6; D ambiguous. This CDR3 region has 19 residues. Germline V gene lookup returns CDR1 SGHVS and CDR2 FQNEAQ. V was pared by 5 bases and J by 0 bases, with 20 bases between. The CDR3 coding sequence is TGTGCCAGCAGCGCCGGGCTGTTAGCAGGTGGCTCCTATAATTCACCCCTCCACTTT. Translation gives CASSAGLLAGGSYNSPLHF.

This clonotype was seen many times. This chain links TRBV28 with TRBJ2-7; D is unclear. CDR1 and CDR2 (germline): MDHEN, SYDVKM. Deletions cut 7 bases from V and 2 bases from J, with 18 bases between. The CDR3 is made up of 15 amino acids. The CDR3 spells CASTSVWVGTYEQYF. CDR3 DNA: TGTGCCAGCACCTCGGTCTGGGTTGGGACCTACGAGCAGTACTTC.